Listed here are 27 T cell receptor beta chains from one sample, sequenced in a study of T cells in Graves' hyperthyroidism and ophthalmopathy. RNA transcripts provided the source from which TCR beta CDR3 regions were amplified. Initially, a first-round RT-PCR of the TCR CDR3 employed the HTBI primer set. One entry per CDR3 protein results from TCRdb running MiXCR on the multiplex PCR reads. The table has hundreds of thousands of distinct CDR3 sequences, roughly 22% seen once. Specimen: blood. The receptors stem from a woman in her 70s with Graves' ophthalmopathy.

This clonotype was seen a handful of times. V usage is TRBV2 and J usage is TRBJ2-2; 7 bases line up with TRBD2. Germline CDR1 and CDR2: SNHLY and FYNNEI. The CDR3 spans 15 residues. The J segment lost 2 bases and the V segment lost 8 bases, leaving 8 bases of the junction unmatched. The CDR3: CASVSGLPNTGELFF. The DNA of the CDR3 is TGTGCCAGCGTGTCGGGACTACCAAACACCGGGGAGCTGTTTTTT.

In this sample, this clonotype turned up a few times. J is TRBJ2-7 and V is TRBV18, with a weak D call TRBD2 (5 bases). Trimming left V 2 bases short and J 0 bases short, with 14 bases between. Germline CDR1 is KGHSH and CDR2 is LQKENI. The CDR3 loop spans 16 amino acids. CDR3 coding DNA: TGTGCCAGCTCACCATCGGGTAGAGGGTCCTCCTACGAGCAGTACTTC. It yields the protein CASSPSGRGSSYEQYF. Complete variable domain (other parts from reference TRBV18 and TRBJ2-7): NAGVMQNPRHLVRRRGQEARLRCSPMKGHSHVYWYRQLPEEGLKFMVYLQKENIIDESGMPKERFSAEFPKEGPSILRIQQVVRGDSAAYFCASSPSGRGSSYEQYFGPGTRLTVT.

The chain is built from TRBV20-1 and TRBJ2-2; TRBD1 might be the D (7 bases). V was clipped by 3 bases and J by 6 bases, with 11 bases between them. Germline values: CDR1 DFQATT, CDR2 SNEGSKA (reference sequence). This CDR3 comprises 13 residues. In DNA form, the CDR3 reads TGCAGTGCTAGCAGGGGGGAAGCCGGGGAGCTGTTTTTT. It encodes CSASRGEAGELFF.

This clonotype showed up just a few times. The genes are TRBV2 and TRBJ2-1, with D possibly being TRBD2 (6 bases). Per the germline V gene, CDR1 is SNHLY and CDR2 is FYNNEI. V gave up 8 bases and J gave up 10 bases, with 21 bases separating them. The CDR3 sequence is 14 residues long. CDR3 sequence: CASEWLGGVREQFF. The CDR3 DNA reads TGTGCCAGCGAATGGCTTGGCGGGGTAAGGGAGCAGTTCTTC. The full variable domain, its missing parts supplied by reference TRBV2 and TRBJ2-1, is EPEVTQTPSHQVTQMGQEVILRCVPISNHLYFYWYRQILGQKVEFLVSFYNNEISEKSEIFDDQFSVERPDGSNFTLKIRSTKLEDSAMYFCASEWLGGVREQFFGPGTRLTVL.

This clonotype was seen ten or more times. CDR3 amino acids: CATSAVDTQYF. DNA of the CDR3: TGTGCCACCAGTGCTGTAGATACGCAGTATTTT. V gene TRBV24-1 combines with J gene TRBJ2-3; D unresolved. This CDR3 comprises 11 residues. Germline values: CDR1 KGHDR, CDR2 SFDVKD. The ends were cut back, 5 bases at V and 5 bases at J, with 4 bases in the middle.

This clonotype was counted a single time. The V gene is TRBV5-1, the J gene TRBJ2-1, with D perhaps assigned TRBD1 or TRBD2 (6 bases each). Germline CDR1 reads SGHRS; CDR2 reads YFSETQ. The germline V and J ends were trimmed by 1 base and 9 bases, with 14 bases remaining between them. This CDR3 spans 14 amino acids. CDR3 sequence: CASSLSQGRSEQFF. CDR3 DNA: TGCGCCAGCAGCTTGAGTCAGGGGAGGAGTGAGCAGTTCTTC.

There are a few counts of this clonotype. The CDR3 spells CASSPSTSGRGETQYF. The DNA for the CDR3 is TGTGCCAGCAGCCCCTCGACTAGCGGGAGAGGTGAGACCCAGTACTTC. V usage is TRBV7-8 and J usage is TRBJ2-5; TRBD2 matches 12 bases. V gave up 5 bases and J gave up 5 bases; unmatched junction bases: 9. Germline V gene lookup returns CDR1 SGHVS and CDR2 FQNEAQ. The CDR3 has 16 amino acids.

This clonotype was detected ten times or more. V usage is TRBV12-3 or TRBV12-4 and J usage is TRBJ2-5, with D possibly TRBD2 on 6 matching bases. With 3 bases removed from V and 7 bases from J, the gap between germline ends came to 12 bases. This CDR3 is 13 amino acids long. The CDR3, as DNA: TGTGCCAGCAGTTTTGCGGGGACGGGGACCCAGTACTTC. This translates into CASSFAGTGTQYF.

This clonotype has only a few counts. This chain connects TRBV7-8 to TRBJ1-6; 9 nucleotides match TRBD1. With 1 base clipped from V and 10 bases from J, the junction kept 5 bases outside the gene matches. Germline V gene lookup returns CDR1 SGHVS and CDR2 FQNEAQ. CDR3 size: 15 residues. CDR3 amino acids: CASSLVGQGGSPLHF. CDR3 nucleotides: TGTGCCAGCAGCTTAGTGGGACAGGGTGGATCACCCCTCCACTTT.

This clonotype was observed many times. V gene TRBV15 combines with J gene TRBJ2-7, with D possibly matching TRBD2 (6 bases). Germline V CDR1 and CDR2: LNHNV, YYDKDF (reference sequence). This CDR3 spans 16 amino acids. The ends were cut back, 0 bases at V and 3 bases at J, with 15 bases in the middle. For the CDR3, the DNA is TGTGCCACCAGCAGAGATACGGCGGGATCGGGCTACGAGCAGTACTTC. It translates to CATSRDTAGSGYEQYF.

In nucleotides, the CDR3 is TGTGCCAGCAGTTCCACACTAAATCCCGGGACAGTTAGCAATCAGCCCCAGCATTTT. This gives the protein CASSSTLNPGTVSNQPQHF. The chain carries TRBV27 and TRBJ1-5; TRBD1 aligns across 7 bases. The CDR3 consists of 19 residues. Germline CDR1 reads MNHEY; CDR2 reads SMNVEV (reference sequence). The trim removed 4 bases at V and 0 bases at J, leaving 15 bases unmatched.

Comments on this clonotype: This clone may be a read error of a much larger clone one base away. CDR3 DNA: TGTGCCAGCAATTTAAGCGTGCTAGCGGTGGGCGGGACCCAGTACTTC. Protein: CASNLSVLAVGGTQYF. The chain links TRBV12-3 or TRBV12-4 to TRBJ2-5; 7 bases line up with TRBD2. The CDR3 covers 16 residues.

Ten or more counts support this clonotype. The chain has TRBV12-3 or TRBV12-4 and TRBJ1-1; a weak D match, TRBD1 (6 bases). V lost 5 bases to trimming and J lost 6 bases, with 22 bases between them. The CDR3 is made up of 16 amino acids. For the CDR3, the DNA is TGTGCCAGCAGTATGACCGGGTTAACAGGGCCCGCTGAAGCTTTCTTT. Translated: CASSMTGLTGPAEAFF.

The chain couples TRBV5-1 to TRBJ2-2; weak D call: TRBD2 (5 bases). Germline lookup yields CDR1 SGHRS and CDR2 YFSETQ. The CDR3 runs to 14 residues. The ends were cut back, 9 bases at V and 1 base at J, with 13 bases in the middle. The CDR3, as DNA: TGCGCCACCCACGGGGAGCTGAACACCGGGGAGCTGTTTTTT. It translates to CATHGELNTGELFF.

The CDR3 nucleotides are TGTGCCAGCAGGGGGGGGGAGAGGTCCTACAATGAGCAGTTCTTC. This gives the protein CASRGGERSYNEQFF. This chain uses TRBV6-2 or TRBV6-3 with TRBJ2-1, with 7 bases matching TRBD2. Germline-derived CDR1 and CDR2 are MNHEY and SVGEGT. This CDR3 region has 15 residues. The V segment lost 6 bases and the J segment 1 base; nucleotides outside the gene matches: 6.

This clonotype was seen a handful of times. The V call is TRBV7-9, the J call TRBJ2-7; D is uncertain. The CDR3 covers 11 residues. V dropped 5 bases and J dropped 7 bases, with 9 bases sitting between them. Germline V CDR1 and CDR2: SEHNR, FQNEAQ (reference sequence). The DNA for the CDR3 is TGTGCCAGCAGCGAAAATAGAGAGCAGTACTTC. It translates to CASSENREQYF.

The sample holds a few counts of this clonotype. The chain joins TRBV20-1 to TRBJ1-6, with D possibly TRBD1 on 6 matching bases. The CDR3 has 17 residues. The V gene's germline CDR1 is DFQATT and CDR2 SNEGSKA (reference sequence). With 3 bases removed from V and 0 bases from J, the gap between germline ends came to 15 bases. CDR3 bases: TGCAGTGCTAGGGCCCCAGGGGCTAGCTCCTATAATTCACCCCTCCACTTT. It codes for CSARAPGASSYNSPLHF.

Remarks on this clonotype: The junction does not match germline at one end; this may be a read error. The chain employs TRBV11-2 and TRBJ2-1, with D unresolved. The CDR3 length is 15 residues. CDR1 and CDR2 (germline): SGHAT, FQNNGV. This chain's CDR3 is CASCLVNGRNNEQFF. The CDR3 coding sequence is TGTGCCAGCTGCTTAGTGAACGGGCGAAACAATGAGCAGTTCTTC.

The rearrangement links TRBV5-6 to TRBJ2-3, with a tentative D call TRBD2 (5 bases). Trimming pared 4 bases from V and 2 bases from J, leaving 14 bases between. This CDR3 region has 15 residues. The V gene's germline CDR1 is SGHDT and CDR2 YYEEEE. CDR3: CASSRPTGVTDTQYF. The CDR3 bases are TGTGCCAGCAGCCGGCCTACCGGGGTCACAGATACGCAGTATTTT. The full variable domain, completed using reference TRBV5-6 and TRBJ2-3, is DAGVTQSPTHLIKTRGQQVTLRCSPKSGHDTVSWYQQALGQGPQFIFQYYEEEERQRGNFPDRFSGHQFPNYSSELNVNALLLGDSALYLCASSRPTGVTDTQYFGPGTRLTVL.

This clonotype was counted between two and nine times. The DNA of the CDR3 is TGTGCCAGCAGCCAAGTCACTCAGCAGACCCAAGAGACCCAGTACTTC. Its translation is CASSQVTQQTQETQYF. The V and J genes are TRBV3-1 and TRBJ2-5; no clear D. Germline-derived CDR1 and CDR2 are LGHDT and YNNKEL (reference sequence). Trimming removed 1 base from V and 1 base from J, with 13 bases in between. The CDR3 sequence is 16 residues long.

For the CDR3, the DNA is TGTGCCAGCAGCCGGACTAGCGGGATGTTACGTTCTGGCACAGATACGCAGTATTTT. This sequence encodes CASSRTSGMLRSGTDTQYF. The rearrangement links TRBV11-3 to TRBJ2-3, with 12 bases lining up with TRBD2. With 5 bases clipped from V and 1 base from J, the junction kept 13 bases outside the gene matches. This CDR3 spans 19 amino acids. Germline V CDR1 and CDR2: SGHNT, YENEEA.

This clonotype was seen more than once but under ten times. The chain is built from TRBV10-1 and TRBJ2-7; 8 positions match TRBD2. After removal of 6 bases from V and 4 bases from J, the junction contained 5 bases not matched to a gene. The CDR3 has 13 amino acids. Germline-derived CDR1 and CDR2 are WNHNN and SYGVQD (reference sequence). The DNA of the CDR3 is TGCGCCAGCAGCGCGGGACTAGAGTACGAGCAGTACTTC. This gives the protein CASSAGLEYEQYF.

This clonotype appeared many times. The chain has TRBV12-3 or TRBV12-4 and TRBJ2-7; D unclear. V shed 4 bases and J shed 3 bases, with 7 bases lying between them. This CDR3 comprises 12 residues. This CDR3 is CASSSASYEQYF. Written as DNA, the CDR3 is TGTGCCAGCAGTTCGGCGAGCTACGAGCAGTACTTC.

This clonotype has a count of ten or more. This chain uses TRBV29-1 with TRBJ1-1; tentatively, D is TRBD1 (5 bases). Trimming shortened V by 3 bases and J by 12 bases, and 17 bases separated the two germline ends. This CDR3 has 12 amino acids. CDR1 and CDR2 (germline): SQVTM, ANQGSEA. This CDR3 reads CSVDEAGLQTFF. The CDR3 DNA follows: TGCAGCGTTGATGAAGCAGGGTTACAAACTTTCTTT.

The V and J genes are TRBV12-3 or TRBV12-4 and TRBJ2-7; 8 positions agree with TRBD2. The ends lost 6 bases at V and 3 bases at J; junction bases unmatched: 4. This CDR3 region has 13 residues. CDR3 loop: CASRTSGHYEQYF. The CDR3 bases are TGTGCCAGCAGAACTAGCGGACACTACGAGCAGTACTTC.

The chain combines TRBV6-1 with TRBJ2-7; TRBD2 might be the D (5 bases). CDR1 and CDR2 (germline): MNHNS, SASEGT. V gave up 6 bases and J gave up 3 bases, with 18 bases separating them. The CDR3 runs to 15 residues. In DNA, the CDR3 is TGTGCCAGCAGCCCCGAGGGCGGTAAGGTCTACGAGCAGTACTTC. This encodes CASSPEGGKVYEQYF.

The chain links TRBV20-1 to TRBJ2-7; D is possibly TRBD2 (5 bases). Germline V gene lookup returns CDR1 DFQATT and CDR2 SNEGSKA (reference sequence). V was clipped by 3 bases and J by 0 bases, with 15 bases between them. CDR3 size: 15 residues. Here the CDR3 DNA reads TGCAGTGCTAGGCGGAGCGGATATGGCTCCTACGAGCAGTACTTC. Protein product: CSARRSGYGSYEQYF.